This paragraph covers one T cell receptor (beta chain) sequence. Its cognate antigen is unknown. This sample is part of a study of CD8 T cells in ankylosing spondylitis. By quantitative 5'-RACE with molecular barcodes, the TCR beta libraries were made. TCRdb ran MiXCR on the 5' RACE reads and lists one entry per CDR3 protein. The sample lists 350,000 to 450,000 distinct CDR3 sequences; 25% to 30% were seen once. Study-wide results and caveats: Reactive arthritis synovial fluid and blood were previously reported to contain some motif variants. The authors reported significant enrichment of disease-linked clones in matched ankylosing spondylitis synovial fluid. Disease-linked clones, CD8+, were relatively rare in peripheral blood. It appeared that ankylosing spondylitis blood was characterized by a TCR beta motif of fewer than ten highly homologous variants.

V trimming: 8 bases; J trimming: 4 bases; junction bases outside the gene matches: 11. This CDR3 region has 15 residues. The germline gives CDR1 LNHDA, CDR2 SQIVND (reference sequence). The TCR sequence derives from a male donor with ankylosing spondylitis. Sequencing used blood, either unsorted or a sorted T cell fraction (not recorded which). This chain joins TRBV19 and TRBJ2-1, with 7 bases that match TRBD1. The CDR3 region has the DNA TGTGCCAGTTCAAGGGAAGGGGGCCGGTACAATGAGCAGTTCTTC. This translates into CASSREGGRYNEQFF.